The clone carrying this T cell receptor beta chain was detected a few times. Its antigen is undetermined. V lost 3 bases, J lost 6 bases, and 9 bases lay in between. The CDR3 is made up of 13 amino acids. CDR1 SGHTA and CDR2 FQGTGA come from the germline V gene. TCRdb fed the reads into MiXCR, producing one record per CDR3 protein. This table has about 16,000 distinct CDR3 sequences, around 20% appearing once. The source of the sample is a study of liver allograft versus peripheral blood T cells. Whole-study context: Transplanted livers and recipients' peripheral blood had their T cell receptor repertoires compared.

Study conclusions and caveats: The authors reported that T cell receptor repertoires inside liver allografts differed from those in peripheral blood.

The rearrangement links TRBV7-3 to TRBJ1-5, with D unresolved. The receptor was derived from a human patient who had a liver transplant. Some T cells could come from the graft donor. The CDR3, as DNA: TGTGCCAGCAGCTTGGAACCCGGTCAGCCCCAGCATTTT. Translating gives CASSLEPGQPQHF. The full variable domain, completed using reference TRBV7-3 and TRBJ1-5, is GAGVSQTPSNKVTEKGKYVELRCDPISGHTALYWYRQSLGQGPEFLIYFQGTGAADDSGLPNDRFFAVRPEGSVSTLKIQRTERGDSAVYLCASSLEPGQPQHFGDGTRLSIL.